A single sample gave rise to the 23 T cell receptor beta chains below, sequenced in a study of cytomegalovirus exposure and HLA in healthy donors. Both 60 Vbeta primers and 13 Jbeta primers went into the PCR. Repertoires were generated with immunoSEQ multiplex PCR, while TCRdb's copy carries only in-frame clones and drops some. The table includes roughly 130,000 clones, 80% to 90% detected once. Source material: PBMCs. The receptors stem from a young woman in good health and CMV-seropositive.

The chain has TRBV6-5 and TRBJ1-5; tentative D call: TRBD1 (6 bases). This CDR3 region has 15 residues. V gave up 5 bases and J gave up 4 bases, with 15 bases separating them. The germline V gene encodes CDR1 MNHEY and CDR2 SVGAGI. CDR3 DNA: TGTGCCAGCAGTCAGGACAGCGGGGTGAATCAGCCCCAGCATTTT. It translates to CASSQDSGVNQPQHF.

The chain uses TRBV11-2 and TRBJ1-2; TRBD1 matches 9 bases. The junction had 16 bases not matched to a gene; V was cut back by 6 bases and J by 14 bases. Germline-derived CDR1 and CDR2 are SGHAT and FQNNGV. The CDR3 consists of 14 residues. The CDR3 here is CASSIARDRAFLTF. DNA of the CDR3: TGTGCCAGCAGTATTGCAAGGGACAGGGCCTTTTTGACCTTC.

The chain joins TRBV11-2 to TRBJ1-4, with a weak D call TRBD1 (5 bases). The V end was cut by 4 bases, the J end by 6 bases, with 15 bases between. CDR3 length: 15 amino acids. The germline V gene encodes CDR1 SGHAT and CDR2 FQNNGV. Here the CDR3 reads CASSSDGGRYEKLFF. CDR3 sequence (DNA): TGTGCCAGCAGCTCCGACGGGGGGAGGTATGAAAAACTGTTTTTT.

The chain has TRBV10-3 and TRBJ1-5, with D perhaps matching TRBD1 (6 bases). Germline V CDR1 and CDR2: ENHRY, SYGVKD. Between the trimmed V and J ends, which lost 2 bases and 0 bases, there was a span of 17 bases. This CDR3 is built from 18 residues. Written as DNA, the CDR3 is TGTGCCATCAGTGAGGTTCAGGGGAGCCGATATAGCAATCAGCCCCAGCATTTT. Residues: CAISEVQGSRYSNQPQHF.

The V gene is TRBV30, the J gene TRBJ2-7; D is unclear. Germline V gene sequence: CDR1 GTSNPN, CDR2 SVGIG (reference sequence). The CDR3 consists of 11 residues. V lost 1 base, J lost 2 bases, and 3 bases lay in between. CDR3 in DNA: TGTGCCTGGAGTGCAACCTACGAGCAGTACTTC. It is translated as CAWSATYEQYF.

In regard to this clone: The junction does not match germline at one end; this may be a read error. This rearrangement joins TRBV27 to TRBJ2-1, with a possible D match to TRBD1 (6 bases). Germline V gene sequence: CDR1 MNHEY, CDR2 SMNVEV (reference sequence). The CDR3 has 13 amino acids. The CDR3 protein is CAGSWDTGNEQFF. The CDR3, as DNA: TGTGCCGGCAGCTGGGACACAGGGAATGAGCAGTTCTTC.

The chain links TRBV9 to TRBJ1-3; possibly TRBD1 for D (6 bases). The CDR3 runs 15 residues. The V end was cut by 3 bases, the J end by 4 bases, with 14 bases between. The germline gives CDR1 SGDLS, CDR2 YYNGEE. The CDR3 DNA follows: TGTGCCAGCAGCGGCCAAACAGGGACGGGAAACACCATATATTTT. Protein product: CASSGQTGTGNTIYF.

The V and J genes are TRBV29-1 and TRBJ1-2; 8 nucleotides match TRBD1. The CDR3 spans 14 residues. J was trimmed by 3 bases and V by 4 bases; bases with no gene match: 7. The germline V gene has CDR1 SQVTM and CDR2 ANQGSEA. The CDR3 region has the DNA TGCAGCGTTGGTATGACAGGGGCGCACTATGGCTACACCTTC. It translates to CSVGMTGAHYGYTF.

CDR3 DNA: TGTGCCAGCAGCCAACCACAGGGTACGCAGTATTTT. Translated: CASSQPQGTQYF. J is TRBJ2-3 and V is TRBV28, with TRBD1 as a possible D gene (6 bases). Germline V lookup: CDR1 MDHEN, CDR2 SYDVKM. The CDR3 contains 12 residues. V lost 6 bases and J lost 8, with 12 bases in between.

V usage is TRBV4-1 and J usage is TRBJ2-5; 7 bases fit TRBD1. In germline, CDR1 is MGHRA, CDR2 YSYEKL. CDR3 size: 14 residues. Trimming took 5 bases from V and 2 from J; bases not matched to a gene: 5. The CDR3: CASSKGQEQETQYF. CDR3 in DNA: TGCGCCAGCAGCAAAGGACAGGAACAAGAGACCCAGTACTTC.

The V and J genes are TRBV30 and TRBJ2-1, with 15 bases fitting TRBD2. Germline loops: CDR1 GTSNPN, CDR2 SVGIG (reference sequence). V was pared by 7 bases and J by 9 bases, with 10 bases of the junction left unmatched. The CDR3 runs 15 residues. The CDR3 protein is CAFVPPGLAGGEQFF. The CDR3 DNA reads TGTGCCTTTGTCCCCCCGGGACTAGCGGGGGGTGAGCAGTTCTTC. The variable domain in full, with the rest retrieved from reference TRBV30 and TRBJ2-1, is SQTIHQWPATLVQPVGSPLSLECTVEGTSNPNLYWYRQAAGRGLQLLFYSVGIGQISSEVPQNLSASRPQDRQFILSSKKLLLSDSGFYLCAFVPPGLAGGEQFFGPGTRLTVL.

V and J are TRBV19 and TRBJ2-1; the D gene is possibly TRBD2 (6 bases). The CDR3 extends over 16 amino acids. Trimming left V 1 base short and J 0 bases short, with 10 bases between. The germline V gene encodes CDR1 LNHDA and CDR2 SQIVND (reference sequence). In DNA, the CDR3 is TGTGCCAGTAGTATAGTAGGAGCGGGCTCCTACAATGAGCAGTTCTTC. This translates into CASSIVGAGSYNEQFF.

The chain carries TRBV7-2 and TRBJ1-2, with D possibly TRBD1 on 6 matching bases. Germline values: CDR1 SGHTA, CDR2 FQGNSA. The V end lost 8 bases, the J end lost 3 bases, and 16 bases lay between the germline ends. The CDR3 covers 14 residues. The CDR3 protein is CASGGALRDYGYTF. The CDR3 bases are TGTGCCAGCGGGGGGGCTCTCAGGGACTATGGCTACACCTTC.

This rearrangement joins TRBV6-4 to TRBJ2-4, with a possible D match to TRBD2 (6 bases). Per the germline V gene, CDR1 is MRHNA and CDR2 is SNTAGT. The CDR3 has 16 amino acids. V was shortened by 2 bases and J by 2 bases, with 13 bases between the two germline ends. CDR3 residues: CASSDMSGRTKNIQYF. The CDR3 DNA follows: TGTGCCAGCAGTGACATGTCAGGGAGGACCAAAAACATTCAGTACTTC.

The chain recombines TRBV5-1 with TRBJ2-1; 12 bases match TRBD2. Per germline, CDR1 SGHRS and CDR2 YFSETQ. After removal of 4 bases from V and 10 bases from J, the junction contained 6 bases not matched to a gene. The CDR3 loop spans 14 amino acids. The CDR3 protein is CASSPGLAGGEQFF. As DNA, the CDR3 is TGCGCCAGCAGCCCCGGTCTAGCGGGGGGGGAGCAGTTCTTC.

This chain uses TRBV19 with TRBJ2-6, with D tentatively TRBD2 (5 bases). Germline V lookup: CDR1 LNHDA, CDR2 SQIVND (reference sequence). Trimming took off 9 bases at V and 2 bases at J, with 14 bases between the two ends. The CDR3 is made up of 15 amino acids. The CDR3 protein is CASGTWRAGANVLTF. CDR3 bases: TGTGCCAGCGGAACGTGGCGGGCTGGGGCCAACGTCCTGACTTTC.

Note on this clone: An end of the junction does not agree with germline; a read error may underlie this. V gene TRBV7-9 combines with J gene TRBJ2-7; perhaps TRBD2 as D (6 bases). Germline V gene data show CDR1 as SEHNR and CDR2 as FQNEAQ (reference sequence). This CDR3 is 14 amino acids long. For the CDR3, the DNA is TGTTCCAGCAGCCGCACGGAGGGGACCTACGAGCAGTACTTC. Amino acid sequence: CSSSRTEGTYEQYF.

The gene calls are TRBV5-6 and TRBJ2-3, with a possible D match to TRBD2 (5 bases). This CDR3 contains 16 residues. Germline lookup yields CDR1 SGHDT and CDR2 YYEEEE. Trimming took off 2 bases at V and 3 bases at J, with 16 bases between the two ends. This chain's CDR3 is CASSFLTGRGTDTQYF. In DNA, the CDR3 is TGTGCCAGCAGCTTCTTAACGGGGAGAGGTACAGATACGCAGTATTTT.

The J gene is TRBJ2-1, the V gene TRBV7-3; D possibly corresponds to TRBD2 (5 bases). This CDR3 is built from 12 residues. In germline, CDR1 is SGHTA, CDR2 FQGTGA. V was trimmed by 8 bases and J by 9 bases, leaving 14 bases between them. The CDR3 DNA reads as TGTGCCAGCTCTGACCAGGCGGGTGAGCAGTTCTTC. It yields the protein CASSDQAGEQFF.

This clone was counted a few times. The J gene is TRBJ2-7, the V gene TRBV5-1; possibly TRBD2 for D (6 bases). V lost 6 bases to trimming and J lost 3 bases, with 16 bases between them. The germline V gene encodes CDR1 SGHRS and CDR2 YFSETQ. The CDR3 totals 14 residues. The CDR3 sequence is CASTSAGGNYEQYF. CDR3 coding DNA: TGCGCCAGCACCTCGGCCGGGGGTAACTACGAGCAGTACTTC.

This clone was seen a handful of times. This rearrangement joins TRBV11-2 to TRBJ2-7; D is unresolved. Germline-derived CDR1 and CDR2 are SGHAT and FQNNGV. The CDR3 is made up of 14 amino acids. Trimming took off 1 base at V and 2 bases at J, with 9 bases between the two ends. In DNA, the CDR3 is TGTGCCAGCAGCTTAGGACTTTCTGCCTACGAGCAGTACTTC. Translating it yields CASSLGLSAYEQYF.

The chain joins TRBV21-1 to TRBJ1-1. TRBV21-1 is annotated as a pseudogene. This CDR3 contains 15 residues. The CDR3 protein is CASSKARRGKTEAFF. The CDR3 bases are TGTGCCAGCAGCAAAGCGCGGAGGGGAAAGACTGAAGCTTTCTTT.

This clone was counted a single time. This rearrangement joins TRBV5-1 to TRBJ2-1, with 8 bases identical to TRBD2. V shed 4 bases and J 6 bases; nucleotides not matched to a gene: 6. This CDR3 contains 14 residues. Looked up from germline, CDR1 is SGHRS and CDR2 is YFSETQ. CDR3 residues: CASSDGGALNEQFF. DNA of the CDR3: TGCGCCAGCAGCGACGGGGGGGCCCTCAATGAGCAGTTCTTC.